This TCR beta chain was observed in a study of cytomegalovirus exposure and HLA in healthy donors. Study outcomes and limitations: Reportedly, cytomegalovirus status was diagnosed with high sensitivity and specificity. An analysis done earlier found most TCR beta V segments productive about 87% or about 30% of the time. In a later analysis, a genetic analysis reported fewer productive-TCR N-insertions in an Asian-associated ancestry cluster than the cohort average.

The CDR3 extends over 14 amino acids. Trimming cost V 4 bases and J 4 bases, with 12 bases left between them. Per the germline V gene, CDR1 is SGHVS and CDR2 is FNYEAQ. Use of 60 Vbeta and 13 Jbeta primers characterized the PCR. Profiling relied on immunoSEQ multiplex PCR, and the TCRdb table lists in-frame clones only, not all of them. The sample shows around 240,000 clones, about four fifths of them seen only once. Notes on this clone: Its matching antigen is unknown.

The sequencing sample was made of PBMCs. The chain carries TRBV7-6 and TRBJ2-3; TRBD2 is a possible D gene (6 bases). This clonotype was obtained from a woman between 35 and 50 years old in good health and CMV-seropositive. The CDR3 DNA reads as TGTGCCAGCAGCTCCAGGCGGGACTCAGATACGCAGTATTTT. Protein sequence: CASSSRRDSDTQYF.